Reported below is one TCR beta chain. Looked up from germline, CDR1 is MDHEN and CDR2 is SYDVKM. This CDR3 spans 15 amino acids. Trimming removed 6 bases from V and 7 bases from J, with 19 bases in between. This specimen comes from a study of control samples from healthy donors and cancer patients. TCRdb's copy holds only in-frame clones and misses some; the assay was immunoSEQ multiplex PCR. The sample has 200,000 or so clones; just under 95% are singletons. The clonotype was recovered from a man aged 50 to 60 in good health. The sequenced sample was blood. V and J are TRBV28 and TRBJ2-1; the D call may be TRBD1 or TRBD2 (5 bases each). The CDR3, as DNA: TGTGCCAGCAGCAAGATTCCGGGGACGGTTAATGAGCAGTTCTTC. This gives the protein CASSKIPGTVNEQFF.